This T cell receptor (beta chain) was identified during a study of cytomegalovirus exposure and HLA in healthy donors. The PCR made use of 60 Vbeta and 13 Jbeta primers. Sequenced by immunoSEQ multiplex PCR; TCRdb stores in-frame clones only, minus some. Of tens of thousands of clones in the sample, roughly three quarters were seen once. CDR3 size: 18 residues. The V end was cut by 0 bases, the J end by 0 bases, with 17 bases between. Per germline, CDR1 LGHNA and CDR2 YSLEER. This sequence originates from a man aged 30 to 39 in good health and CMV-seronegative. Sequencing input: PBMCs. The rearrangement joins TRBV4-3 to TRBJ1-1; D not resolved. CDR3 protein: CASSQDFILGSMNTEAFF. CDR3 coding DNA: TGCGCCAGCAGCCAAGATTTCATACTGGGCAGTATGAACACTGAAGCTTTCTTT.